This T cell receptor (beta chain) derives from a study of blood T cell repertoires in COVID-19. Study in general: Samples taken during acute and convalescent COVID-19 were collected in the United States, Italy and Spain. The cDNA or gDNA used as material had been derived from T cells, B-cell-depleted T cells, or PBMCs.

Original processing methods: By means of reference gene primer amplification, nucleated cell counts were estimated. TCRdb's table, derived via immunoSEQ multiplex PCR, lists solely in-frame clones and lacks some. V and J calls plus clone size are reproduced from that table; the DNA served to infer D and trimming. The data show approximately 50,000 clones, with approximately 89% seen just once and about 6.5% held by the top ten. Trimming at V came to 4 bases and at J to 7 bases, leaving 7 bases not matched to a gene. Germline V CDR1 and CDR2: SGHRS, YFSETQ. This CDR3 contains 13 residues. The J gene is TRBJ1-1, the V gene TRBV5-1; 7 bases align to TRBD1. The sample consisted of peripheral blood. The sequence derives from a man aged 55 to 70 with acute or convalescent COVID-19. The DNA for the CDR3 is TGCGCCAGCAGCGCGGACAGGCCGATTGAAGCTTTCTTT. It is translated as CASSADRPIEAFF.